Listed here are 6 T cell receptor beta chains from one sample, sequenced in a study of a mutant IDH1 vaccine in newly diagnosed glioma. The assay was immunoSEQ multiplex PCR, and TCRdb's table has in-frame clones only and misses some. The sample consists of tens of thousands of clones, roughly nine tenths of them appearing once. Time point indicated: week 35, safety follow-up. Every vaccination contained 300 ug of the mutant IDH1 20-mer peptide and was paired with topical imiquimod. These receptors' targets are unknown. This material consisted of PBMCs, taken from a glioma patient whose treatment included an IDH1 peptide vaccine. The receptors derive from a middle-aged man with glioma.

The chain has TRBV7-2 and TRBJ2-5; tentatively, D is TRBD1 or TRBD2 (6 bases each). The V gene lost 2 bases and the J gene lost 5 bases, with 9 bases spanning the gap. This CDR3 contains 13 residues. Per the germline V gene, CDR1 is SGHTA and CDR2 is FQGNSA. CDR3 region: CASSLRGRETQYF. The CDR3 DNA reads TGTGCCAGCAGCTTAAGGGGGAGGGAGACCCAGTACTTC.

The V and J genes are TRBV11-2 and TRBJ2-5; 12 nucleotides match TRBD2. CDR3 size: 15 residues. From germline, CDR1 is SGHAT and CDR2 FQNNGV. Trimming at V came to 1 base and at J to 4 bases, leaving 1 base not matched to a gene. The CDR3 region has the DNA TGTGCCAGCAGCTTAGGGACTAGCGGGACAGAGACCCAGTACTTC. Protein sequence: CASSLGTSGTETQYF.

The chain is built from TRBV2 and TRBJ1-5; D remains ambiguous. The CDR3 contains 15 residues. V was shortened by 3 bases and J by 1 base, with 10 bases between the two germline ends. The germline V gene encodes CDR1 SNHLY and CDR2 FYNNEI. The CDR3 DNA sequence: TGTGCCAGCAGTGACTGGGCCGGCAGCAATCAGCCCCAGCATTTT. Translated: CASSDWAGSNQPQHF.

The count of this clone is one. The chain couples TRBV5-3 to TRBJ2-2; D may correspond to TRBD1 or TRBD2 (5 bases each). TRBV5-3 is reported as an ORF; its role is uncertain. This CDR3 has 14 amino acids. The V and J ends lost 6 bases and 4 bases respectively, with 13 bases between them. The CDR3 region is CARTLRDGTGELFF. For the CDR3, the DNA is TGTGCCAGAACCCTCCGGGACGGCACCGGGGAGCTGTTTTTT.

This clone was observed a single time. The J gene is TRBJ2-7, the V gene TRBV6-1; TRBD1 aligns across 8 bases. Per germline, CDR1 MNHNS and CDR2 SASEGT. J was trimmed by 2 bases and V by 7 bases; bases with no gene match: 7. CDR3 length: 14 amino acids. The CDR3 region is CASNGQGPPYEQYF. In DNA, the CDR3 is TGTGCCAGCAACGGACAGGGTCCCCCCTACGAGCAGTACTTC.

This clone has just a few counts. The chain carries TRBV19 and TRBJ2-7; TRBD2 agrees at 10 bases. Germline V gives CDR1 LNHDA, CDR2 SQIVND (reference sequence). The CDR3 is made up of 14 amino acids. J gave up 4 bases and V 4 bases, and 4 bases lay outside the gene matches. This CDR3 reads CASSSLAGVYEQYF. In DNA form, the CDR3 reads TGTGCCAGTAGTAGCCTAGCGGGAGTGTACGAGCAGTACTTC.